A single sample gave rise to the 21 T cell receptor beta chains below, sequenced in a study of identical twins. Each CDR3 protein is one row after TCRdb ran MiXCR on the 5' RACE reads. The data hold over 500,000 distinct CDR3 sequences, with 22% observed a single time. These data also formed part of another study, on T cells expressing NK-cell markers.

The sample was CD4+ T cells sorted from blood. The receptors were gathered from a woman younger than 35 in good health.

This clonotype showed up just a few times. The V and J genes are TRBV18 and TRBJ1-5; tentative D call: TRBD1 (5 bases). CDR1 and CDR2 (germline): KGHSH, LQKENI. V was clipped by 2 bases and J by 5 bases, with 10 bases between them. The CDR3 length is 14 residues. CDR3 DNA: TGTGCCAGCTCACCAAGGCAGGGTGATCAGCCCCAGCATTTT. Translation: CASSPRQGDQPQHF. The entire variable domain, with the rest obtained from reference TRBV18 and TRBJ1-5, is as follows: NAGVMQNPRHLVRRRGQEARLRCSPMKGHSHVYWYRQLPEEGLKFMVYLQKENIIDESGMPKERFSAEFPKEGPSILRIQQVVRGDSAAYFCASSPRQGDQPQHFGDGTRLSIL.

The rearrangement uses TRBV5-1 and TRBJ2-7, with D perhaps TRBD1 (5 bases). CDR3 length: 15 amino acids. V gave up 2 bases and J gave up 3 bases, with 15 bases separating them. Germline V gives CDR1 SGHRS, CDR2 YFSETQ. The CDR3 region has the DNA TGCGCCAGCAGCTTAGGGCCAGGGCCCCTCTACGAGCAGTACTTC. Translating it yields CASSLGPGPLYEQYF.

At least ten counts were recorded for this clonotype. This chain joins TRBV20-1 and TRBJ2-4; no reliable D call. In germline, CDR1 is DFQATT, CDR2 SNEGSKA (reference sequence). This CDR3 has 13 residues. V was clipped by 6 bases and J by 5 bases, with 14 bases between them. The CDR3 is CSAPSRVQNIQYF. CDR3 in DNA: TGCAGTGCCCCCTCTAGAGTCCAAAACATTCAGTACTTC.

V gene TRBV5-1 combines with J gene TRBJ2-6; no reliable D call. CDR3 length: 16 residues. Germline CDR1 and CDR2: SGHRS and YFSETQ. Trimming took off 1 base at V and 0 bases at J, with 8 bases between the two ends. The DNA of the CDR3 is TGCGCCAGCAGCTTGAACGCCGTCTCTGGGGCCAACGTCCTGACTTTC. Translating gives CASSLNAVSGANVLTF.

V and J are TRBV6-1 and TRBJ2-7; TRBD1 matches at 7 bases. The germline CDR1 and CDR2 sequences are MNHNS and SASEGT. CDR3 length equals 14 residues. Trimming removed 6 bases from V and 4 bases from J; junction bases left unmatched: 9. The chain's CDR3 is CASSQGQRGYEQYF. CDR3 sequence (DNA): TGTGCCAGCAGCCAGGGACAGAGGGGATACGAGCAGTACTTC.

The CDR3 DNA reads TGTGCCAGCAGTACTAACAGGGGGAGAGAGACCCAGTACTTC. This codes for CASSTNRGRETQYF. This chain links TRBV6-5 with TRBJ2-5; 8 bases align to TRBD1. The V and J ends lost 5 bases and 4 bases, in that order; junction bases with no gene match: 6. The CDR3 spans 14 residues. Per germline, CDR1 MNHEY and CDR2 SVGAGI.

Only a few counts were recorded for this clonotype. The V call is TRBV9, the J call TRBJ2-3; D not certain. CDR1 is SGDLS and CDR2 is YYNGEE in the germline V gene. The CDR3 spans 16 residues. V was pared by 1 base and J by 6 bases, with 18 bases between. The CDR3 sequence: CASSVSTVDPRDTQYF. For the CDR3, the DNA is TGTGCCAGCAGCGTATCCACAGTCGACCCTCGGGATACGCAGTATTTT.

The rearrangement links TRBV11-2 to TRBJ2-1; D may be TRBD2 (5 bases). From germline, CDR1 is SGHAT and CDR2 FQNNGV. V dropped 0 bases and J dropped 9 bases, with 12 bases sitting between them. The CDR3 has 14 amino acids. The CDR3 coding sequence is TGTGCCAGCAGCTTAGATCTCCTAGCCGGTGAGCAGTTCTTC. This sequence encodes CASSLDLLAGEQFF.

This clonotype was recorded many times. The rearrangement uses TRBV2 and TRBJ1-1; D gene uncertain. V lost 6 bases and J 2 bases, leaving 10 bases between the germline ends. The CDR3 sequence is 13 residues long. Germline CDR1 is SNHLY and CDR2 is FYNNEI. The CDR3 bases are TGTGCCAGCAGCGATCGGGGAAACACTGAAGCTTTCTTT. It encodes CASSDRGNTEAFF. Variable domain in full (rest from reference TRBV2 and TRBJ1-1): EPEVTQTPSHQVTQMGQEVILRCVPISNHLYFYWYRQILGQKVEFLVSFYNNEISEKSEIFDDQFSVERPDGSNFTLKIRSTKLEDSAMYFCASSDRGNTEAFFGQGTRLTVV.

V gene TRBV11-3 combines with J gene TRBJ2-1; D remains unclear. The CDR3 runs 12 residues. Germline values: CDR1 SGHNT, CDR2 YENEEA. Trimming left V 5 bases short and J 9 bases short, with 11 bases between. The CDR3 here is CASSPKRSEQFF. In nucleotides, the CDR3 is TGTGCCAGCAGCCCGAAACGTAGTGAGCAGTTCTTC.

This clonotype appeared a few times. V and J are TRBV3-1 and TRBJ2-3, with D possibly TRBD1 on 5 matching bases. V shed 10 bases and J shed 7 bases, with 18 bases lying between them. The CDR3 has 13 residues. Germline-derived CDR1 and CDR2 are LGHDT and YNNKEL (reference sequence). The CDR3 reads CATTDILGNTQYF. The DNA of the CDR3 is TGTGCCACCACGGACATACTGGGAAATACGCAGTATTTT.

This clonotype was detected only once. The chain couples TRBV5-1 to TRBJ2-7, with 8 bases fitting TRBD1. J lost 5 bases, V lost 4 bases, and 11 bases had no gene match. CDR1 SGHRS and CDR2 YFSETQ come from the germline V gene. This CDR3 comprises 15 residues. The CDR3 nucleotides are TGCGCCAGCAGCCAGGACAGGGAAACCCGTGACGAGCAGTACTTC. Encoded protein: CASSQDRETRDEQYF.

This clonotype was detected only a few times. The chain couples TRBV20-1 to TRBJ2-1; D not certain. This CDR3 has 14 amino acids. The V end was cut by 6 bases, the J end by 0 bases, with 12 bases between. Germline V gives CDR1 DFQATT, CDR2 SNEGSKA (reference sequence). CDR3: CSANDQASYNEQFF. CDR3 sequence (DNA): TGCAGTGCCAACGACCAGGCCTCCTACAATGAGCAGTTCTTC.

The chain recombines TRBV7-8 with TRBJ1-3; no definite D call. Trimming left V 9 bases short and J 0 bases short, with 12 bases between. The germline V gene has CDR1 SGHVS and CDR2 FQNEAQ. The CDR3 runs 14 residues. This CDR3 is CASMPSNSGNTIYF. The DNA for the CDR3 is TGTGCCAGTATGCCCAGTAACTCTGGAAACACCATATATTTT. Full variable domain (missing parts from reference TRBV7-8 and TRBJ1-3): GAGVSQSPRYKVAKRGQDVALRCDPISGHVSLFWYQQALGQGPEFLTYFQNEAQLDKSGLPSDRFFAERPEGSVSTLKIQRTQQEDSAVYLCASMPSNSGNTIYFGEGSWLTVV.

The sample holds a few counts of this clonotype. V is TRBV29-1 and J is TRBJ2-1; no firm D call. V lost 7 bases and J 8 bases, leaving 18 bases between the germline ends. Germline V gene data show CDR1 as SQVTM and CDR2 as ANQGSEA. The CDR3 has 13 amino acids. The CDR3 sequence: CSAETQSHDEQFF. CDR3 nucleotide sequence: TGCAGCGCCGAGACCCAGTCCCACGATGAGCAGTTCTTC.

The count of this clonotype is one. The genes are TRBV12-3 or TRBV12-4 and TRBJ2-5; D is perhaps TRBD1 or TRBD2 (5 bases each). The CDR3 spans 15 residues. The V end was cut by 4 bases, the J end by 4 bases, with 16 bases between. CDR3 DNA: TGTGCCAGCAGTTCAAACCGGGACGTCCTAGAGACCCAGTACTTC. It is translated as CASSSNRDVLETQYF.

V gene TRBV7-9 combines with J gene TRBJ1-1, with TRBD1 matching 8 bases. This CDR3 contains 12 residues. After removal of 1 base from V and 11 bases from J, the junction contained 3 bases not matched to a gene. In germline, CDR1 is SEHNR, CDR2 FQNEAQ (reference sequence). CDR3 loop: CASSLGTGTAFF. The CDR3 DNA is TGTGCCAGCAGCTTAGGGACAGGGACGGCTTTCTTT.

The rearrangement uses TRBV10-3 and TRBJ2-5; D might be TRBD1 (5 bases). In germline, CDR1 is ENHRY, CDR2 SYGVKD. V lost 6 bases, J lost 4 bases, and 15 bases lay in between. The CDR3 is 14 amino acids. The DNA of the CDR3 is TGTGCCATCAGGGACAACTTTAGAGGAGAGACCCAGTACTTC. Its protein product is CAIRDNFRGETQYF.

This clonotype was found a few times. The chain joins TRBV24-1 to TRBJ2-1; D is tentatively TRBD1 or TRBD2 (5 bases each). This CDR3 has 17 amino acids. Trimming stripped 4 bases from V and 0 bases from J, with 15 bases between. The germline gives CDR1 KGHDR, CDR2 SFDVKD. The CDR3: CATSDPSAGSSYNEQFF. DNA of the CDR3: TGTGCCACCAGTGACCCATCGGCAGGGAGCTCCTACAATGAGCAGTTCTTC.

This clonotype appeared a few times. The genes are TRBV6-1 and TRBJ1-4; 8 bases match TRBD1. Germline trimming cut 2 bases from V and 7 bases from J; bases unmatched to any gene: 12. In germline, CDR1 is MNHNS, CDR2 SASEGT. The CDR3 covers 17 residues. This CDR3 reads CASSELPQGAVREKLFF. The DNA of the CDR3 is TGTGCCAGCAGTGAACTCCCGCAGGGGGCGGTTCGTGAAAAACTGTTTTTT.

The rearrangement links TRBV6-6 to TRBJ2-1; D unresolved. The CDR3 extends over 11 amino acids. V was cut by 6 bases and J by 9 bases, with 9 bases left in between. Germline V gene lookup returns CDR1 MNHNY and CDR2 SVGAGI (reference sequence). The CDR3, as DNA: TGTGCCAGCAGCCAAAGAAGTGAGCAGTTCTTC. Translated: CASSQRSEQFF.